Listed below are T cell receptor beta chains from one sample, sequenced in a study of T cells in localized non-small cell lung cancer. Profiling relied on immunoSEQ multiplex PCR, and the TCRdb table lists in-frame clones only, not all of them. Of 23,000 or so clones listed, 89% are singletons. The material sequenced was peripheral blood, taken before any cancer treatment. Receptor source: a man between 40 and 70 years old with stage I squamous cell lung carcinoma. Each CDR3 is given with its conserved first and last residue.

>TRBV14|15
CASSQAVGFDYGYTF
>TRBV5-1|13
CASSLDTNYGYTF
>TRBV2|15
CASSPQDRGFGGYTF
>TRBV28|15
CASSQWGVTNEKLFF
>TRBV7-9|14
CASSDIRFIHGYTF
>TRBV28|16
CASSSPGQGPNTEAFF
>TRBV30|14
CAWSRSGGGYEQYF
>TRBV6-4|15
CASSDPRDREYEQYF
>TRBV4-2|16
CASRGDRAKMNTEAFF
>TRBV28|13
CASSLGGGGEQFF
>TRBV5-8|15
CASSGYTGGDYGYTF
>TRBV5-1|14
CASSPEGSFTEAFF
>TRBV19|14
CASSRGQGGNTIYF
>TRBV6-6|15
CASSKRQARGETQYF
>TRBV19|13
CASKSGDNYGYTF
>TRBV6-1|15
CASSEGAGDYSPLHF
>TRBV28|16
CASSLIKGVVREKLFF
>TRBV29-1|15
CSVERSGGAQETQYF
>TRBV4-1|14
CASSPGTNTDTQYF
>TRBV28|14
CASSLDRVDTEAFF
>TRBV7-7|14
CAILGPAPPQTQYF
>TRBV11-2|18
CASSLDRPSRRIHTEAFF
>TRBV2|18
CASSEALPHLYSNQPQHF
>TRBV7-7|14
CASSPGQFYNEQFF
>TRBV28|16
CASSPTLQGDPAEAFF
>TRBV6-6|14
CASSYSDRAYEQYF
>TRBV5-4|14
CASSLSGTSYEQYF
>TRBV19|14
CATQTGGPPYGYTF
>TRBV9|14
CASSQQGAYSPLHF
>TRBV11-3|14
CASSRGSEGYEQYF
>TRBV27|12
CASSSTYNEQFF
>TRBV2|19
CASRKTTGQGSPTNEKLFF
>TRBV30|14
CAWSGGGDYNEQFF
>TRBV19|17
CASSIERDSRDNEKLFF
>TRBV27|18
CASSLSMGGAGGSYEQYF
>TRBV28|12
CASSFGGGELFF
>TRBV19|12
CASSPGIYEQYF